Following are 6 T cell receptor beta chains from one sample sequenced in a study of Ad26.COV2.S vaccination and SARS-CoV-2 variants (dated by TCRdb to 2020 to 2022). Sample treatment or condition, as interpreted from the label and publication: 15 to 20 received Ad26.COV2.S at low or high dose, single or two shots; 5 received placebo; per-sample allocation not given. For vaccine and placebo recipients, the sequenced repertoires came from samples collected on day 63 after the first injection. The library was made by the immunoSEQ multiplex PCR assay. Held by TCRdb, this immuneACCESS table contains in-frame sequences only and omits some clones. Under half of the omission traces to an unresolved V gene where checked; the cause of the rest is unknown. The sample profile shows 510,000 or so clones; roughly 89% of them were found once. Roughly 12% of the sample rests with the top ten. Sequences were derived from peripheral blood, sampled in a trial of Ad26.COV2.S vaccine versus placebo. Receptors were obtained from a person aged 18-65 years who received the Ad26.COV2.S COVID-19 vaccine or a placebo.

V and J are TRBV30 and TRBJ1-1; D is perhaps TRBD1 (5 bases). The ends were cut back, 0 bases at V and 3 bases at J, with 14 bases in the middle. CDR3 length equals 15 residues. Germline V gene data show CDR1 as GTSNPN and CDR2 as SVGIG (reference sequence). The CDR3 here is CAWSVIAGFDTEAFF. For the CDR3, the DNA is TGTGCCTGGAGTGTAATTGCAGGGTTTGACACTGAAGCTTTCTTT.

The chain joins TRBV6-1 to TRBJ2-4; the D gene is possibly TRBD2 (6 bases). Trimming shortened V by 3 bases and J by 16 bases, and 13 bases separated the two germline ends. Germline V CDR1 and CDR2: MNHNS, SASEGT. The CDR3 extends over 11 amino acids. CDR3 sequence reads: CASSEDYLSYF. The CDR3 DNA follows: TGTGCCAGCAGTGAGGACTACCTGAGCTACTTC.

V gene TRBV6-6 combines with J gene TRBJ2-7; D may be TRBD1 (6 bases). The V gene's germline CDR1 is MNHNY and CDR2 SVGAGI (reference sequence). The CDR3 contains 14 residues. V lost 5 bases and J lost 3, with 14 bases in between. The CDR3: CASSPRDTYYEQYF. CDR3 bases: TGTGCCAGCAGTCCTCGGGACACCTACTACGAGCAGTACTTC.

This chain joins TRBV28 and TRBJ1-4; D call uncertain. Germline assignment: CDR1 MDHEN and CDR2 SYDVKM. The CDR3 sequence is 16 residues long. V was clipped by 2 bases and J by 0 bases, with 10 bases between them. The CDR3 nucleotides are TGTGCCAGCAGTTTAAGAAGACGTGCAACTAATGAAAAACTGTTTTTT. The encoded protein is CASSLRRRATNEKLFF.

V and J are TRBV12-3 or TRBV12-4 and TRBJ1-1; D uncertain. V was trimmed by 2 bases and J by 0 bases, leaving 4 bases between them. The CDR3 length is 13 residues. The CDR3 reads CASSLFMNTEAFF. CDR3 in DNA: TGTGCCAGCAGTTTATTCATGAACACTGAAGCTTTCTTT.

The chain has TRBV7-8 and TRBJ1-5; no clear D gene. Germline V CDR1 and CDR2: SGHVS, FQNEAQ. There are 13 residues in the CDR3. Trimming removed 4 bases from V and 9 bases from J, with 13 bases in between. This CDR3 reads CASSSGGAAPQHF. For the CDR3, the DNA is TGTGCCAGCAGCTCGGGCGGAGCAGCGCCCCAGCATTTT.